The rows below give T cell receptor beta chains drawn from one sample of a study of T cells in localized non-small cell lung cancer. Assay used: immunoSEQ multiplex PCR; TCRdb lists only in-frame clones, some missing. The table shows tens of thousands of clones, with 70% to 90% occurring only once. Specimen: PBMCs, collected before any cancer treatment. Every receptor here comes from a woman aged 35 to 70 with stage II squamous cell lung carcinoma. Both conserved end residues are part of each CDR3. A D gene is named only where the DNA matches it firmly. Clone size is stated in some rows and not others, as once, few, many or a class when expanded.

J: TRBJ1-1
D: TRBD1
V: TRBV30
size: -
DNA: TGTGCCTGGAGCGTGACAGGGCTTGGGAACACTGAAGCTTTCTTT
CDR3: CAWSVTGLGNTEAFF

J: TRBJ1-6
D: -
V: TRBV4-1
size: -
DNA: TGCGCCAGCAGCCAGTCGTTGGGTTCCCTCCACTTT
CDR3: CASSQSLGSLHF

J: TRBJ2-7
D: -
V: TRBV15
size: few
DNA: TGTGCCACCAGCAGAGATCCCGGGACGGCCTACGAGCAGTACTTC
CDR3: CATSRDPGTAYEQYF

J: TRBJ1-5
D: -
V: TRBV19
size: -
DNA: TGTGCCAGTACAGGGGTTAGCAATCAGCCCCAGCATTTT
CDR3: CASTGVSNQPQHF

J: TRBJ2-6
D: -
V: TRBV27
size: -
DNA: TGTGCCAGCAGTCCCGGGGCGTTCTCTGGGGCCAACGTCCTGACTTTC
CDR3: CASSPGAFSGANVLTF

J: TRBJ2-7
D: TRBD2
V: TRBV4-1
size: -
DNA: TGCGCCAGCAGCCAACCATCTAGCGGGAGGGCCAGGAGGGAGCAGTACTTC
CDR3: CASSQPSSGRARREQYF

J: TRBJ2-7
D: TRBD2
V: TRBV7-2
size: -
DNA: TGTGCCAGCAGCTCCCCGGGACTAGCGTCCTACGAGCAGTACTTC
CDR3: CASSSPGLASYEQYF

J: TRBJ2-3
D: TRBD2
V: TRBV5-4
size: -
DNA: TGTGCCAGCAGTTCCTCGTCGGGAGGGCCCTCAGATACGCAGTATTTT
CDR3: CASSSSSGGPSDTQYF

J: TRBJ1-2
D: -
V: TRBV6-1
size: -
DNA: TGTGCCAGCAGGGGTGGGGGGTACTATGGCTACACCTTC
CDR3: CASRGGGYYGYTF

J: TRBJ2-7
D: TRBD2
V: TRBV4-1
size: -
DNA: TGCGCCAGCAGCCAAGTAAGCGGGGACCACGAGCAGTACTTC
CDR3: CASSQVSGDHEQYF

J: TRBJ2-7
D: -
V: TRBV20-1
size: -
DNA: TGCAGTGCTAGCAACAATTACGAGCAGTACTTC
CDR3: CSASNNYEQYF

J: TRBJ2-7
D: TRBD2
V: TRBV28
size: -
DNA: TGTGCCAGCATAGTTGGCGGGAGTAGGAACGAGCAGTACTTC
CDR3: CASIVGGSRNEQYF

J: TRBJ2-2
D: TRBD1
V: TRBV15
size: -
DNA: TGTGCCACCAGCTCGGGACAGGACACCGGGGAGCTGTTTTTT
CDR3: CATSSGQDTGELFF

J: TRBJ2-1
D: TRBD2
V: TRBV12-5
size: -
DNA: TGTGCTAGTGGTTTCGGGCGGGAGTACAATGAGCAGTTCTTC
CDR3: CASGFGREYNEQFF

J: TRBJ2-5
D: -
V: TRBV7-2
size: -
DNA: TGTGCCAGCAGCTTAACTGAGACCCAGTACTTC
CDR3: CASSLTETQYF

J: TRBJ1-5
D: -
V: TRBV6-1
size: -
DNA: TGTGCCAGCAGGCAGTTTAATCAGCCCCAGCATTTT
CDR3: CASRQFNQPQHF

J: TRBJ2-7
D: TRBD2
V: TRBV6-9
size: -
DNA: TGTGCCAGCAGTCTTAGCGGGACCATCACCTACGAGCAGTACTTC
CDR3: CASSLSGTITYEQYF

J: TRBJ1-1
D: -
V: TRBV29-1
size: -
DNA: TGCAGCGTTGTCCCCCACGGGATCAGGAGGGACACTGAAGCTTTCTTT
CDR3: CSVVPHGIRRDTEAFF

J: TRBJ2-6
D: -
V: TRBV5-4
size: -
DNA: TGTGCCAGCAGACCGGGACAAACTCCCGGGGCCAACGTCCTGACTTTC
CDR3: CASRPGQTPGANVLTF

J: TRBJ1-3
D: -
V: TRBV18
size: -
DNA: TGTGCCAGCTCACCGGGGAGCTCTGGAAACACCATATATTTT
CDR3: CASSPGSSGNTIYF

J: TRBJ2-1
D: -
V: TRBV5-4
size: once
DNA: TGTGCCAGCAGCTTGCCGGGAGTGAGGAATGAGCAGTTCTTC
CDR3: CASSLPGVRNEQFF

J: TRBJ1-5
D: -
V: TRBV19
size: -
DNA: TGTGCCAGTAGTGAGTTTTGGGGGGCGGTTCAGCCCCAGCATTTT
CDR3: CASSEFWGAVQPQHF

J: TRBJ2-3
D: -
V: TRBV27
size: medium-sized
DNA: TGTGCCAGCAGTTTATGGGGCAGGTATTACACAGATACGCAGTATTTT
CDR3: CASSLWGRYYTDTQYF

J: TRBJ1-1
D: -
V: TRBV19
size: -
DNA: TGTGCCAGTAGTTCCCCCCGGGGGGGCGGGAACACTGAAGCTTTCTTT
CDR3: CASSSPRGGGNTEAFF

J: TRBJ2-2
D: -
V: TRBV4-3
size: -
DNA: TGCGCCAGCAGCCAAGAATACACCGGGGAGCTGTTTTTT
CDR3: CASSQEYTGELFF

J: TRBJ2-5
D: TRBD2
V: TRBV10-1
size: -
DNA: TGCGCCAGCAGCCGCGGGAGAAGTCTGGGAGAGACCCAGTACTTC
CDR3: CASSRGRSLGETQYF

J: TRBJ2-2
D: TRBD2
V: TRBV5-4
size: -
DNA: TGTGCCAGCAGTCTACTCAAGGCTAGCGGGCCGACCGGGGAGCTGTTTTTT
CDR3: CASSLLKASGPTGELFF

J: TRBJ2-1
D: TRBD2
V: TRBV11-2
size: -
DNA: TGTGCCAGCAGCCTGCTTCGGACTAGCGGGAGTGGGAATGAGCAGTTCTTC
CDR3: CASSLLRTSGSGNEQFF

J: TRBJ2-7
D: TRBD1
V: TRBV7-2
size: -
DNA: TGTGCCAGCAGCCCTAACGGGGCAGGGGGTACCACCTACGAGCAGTACTTC
CDR3: CASSPNGAGGTTYEQYF

J: TRBJ1-5
D: -
V: TRBV7-2
size: -
DNA: TGTGCCAGCAGCTTAGCCGGTCAGCCCCAGCATTTT
CDR3: CASSLAGQPQHF

J: TRBJ2-3
D: -
V: TRBV28
size: -
DNA: TGTGCCAGCAGTTTGTTTTCCACGGATACGCAGTATTTT
CDR3: CASSLFSTDTQYF

J: TRBJ2-2
D: TRBD2
V: TRBV4-2
size: -
DNA: TGTGCCAGCAGCCGGTCGGCCGGGACTAGCGGGAGAGGCACCGGGGAGCTGTTTTTT
CDR3: CASSRSAGTSGRGTGELFF

J: TRBJ2-1
D: -
V: TRBV7-2
size: -
DNA: TGTGCCAGCAGCTTTGAGGCAGCGTTCGGTAGGGAGCAGTTCTTC
CDR3: CASSFEAAFGREQFF

J: TRBJ2-1
D: TRBD2
V: TRBV7-3
size: few
DNA: TGTGCCAGCAGCCCCCAGGGCGGGAGCTACAATGAGCAGTTCTTC
CDR3: CASSPQGGSYNEQFF

J: TRBJ1-2
D: TRBD1
V: TRBV29-1
size: -
DNA: TGCAGCGTTGGAGAGGGGGCGGCCTCCTACACCTTC
CDR3: CSVGEGAASYTF

J: TRBJ1-4
D: -
V: TRBV5-8
size: -
DNA: TGTGCCAGCAGCCGGCCCCTCCATGAAAAACTGTTTTTT
CDR3: CASSRPLHEKLFF

J: TRBJ2-3
D: -
V: TRBV5-6
size: -
DNA: TGTGCCAGCAGCCCGATGTACCCTGCAGATACGCAGTATTTT
CDR3: CASSPMYPADTQYF

J: TRBJ2-3
D: TRBD2
V: TRBV9
size: once
DNA: TGTGCCAGCAGCGCTGGCGGGGGTAGCACAGATACGCAGTATTTT
CDR3: CASSAGGGSTDTQYF

J: TRBJ2-7
D: -
V: TRBV7-4
size: -
DNA: TGTGCCAGCAGTTACCGACCGGGCCGGGCGGACTACGAGCAGTACTTC
CDR3: CASSYRPGRADYEQYF

J: TRBJ2-2
D: TRBD2
V: TRBV27
size: -
DNA: TGTGCCAGCACGGTGGGAGGGTCCTCCGGGGAGCTGTTTTTT
CDR3: CASTVGGSSGELFF

J: TRBJ2-1
D: -
V: TRBV10-3
size: -
DNA: TGTGCCATCAGTTTAGGAGGGGATGAGCAGTTCTTC
CDR3: CAISLGGDEQFF

J: TRBJ2-7
D: -
V: TRBV11-3
size: -
DNA: TGTGCCAGCAGTTACCGACCGGGCCGGGCGGACTACGAGCAGTACTTC
CDR3: CASSYRPGRADYEQYF

J: TRBJ1-4
D: -
V: TRBV10-3
size: -
DNA: TGTGCCATCAGCACTCGACGGTTAGAAAAACTGTTTTTT
CDR3: CAISTRRLEKLFF

J: TRBJ2-1
D: -
V: TRBV12-5
size: -
DNA: TGTGCTAGTGGTTCTCACCCCCCCATCTTC
CDR3: CASGSHPPIF

J: TRBJ1-5
D: TRBD1
V: TRBV6-1
size: -
DNA: TGTGCCAGCAGTGAATCTAGGACAGGGGGCGATCAGCCCCAGCATTTT
CDR3: CASSESRTGGDQPQHF

J: TRBJ1-2
D: TRBD1
V: TRBV4-1
size: -
DNA: TGCGCCAGCAGCCAAGATGATAAAGGGGGCAACTATGGCTACACCTTC
CDR3: CASSQDDKGGNYGYTF

J: TRBJ1-2
D: -
V: TRBV10-1
size: -
DNA: TGCGCCAGCAATCGGTGGGTTGGATCTAGGGCCTATGGCTACACCTTC
CDR3: CASNRWVGSRAYGYTF

J: TRBJ2-2
D: TRBD1
V: TRBV11-2
size: -
DNA: TGTGCCAGCAGCCTGACGATGGGGACAGGGGGCGACACCGGGGAGCTGTTTTTT
CDR3: CASSLTMGTGGDTGELFF

J: TRBJ2-3
D: -
V: TRBV11-3
size: -
DNA: TGTGCCAGCAGCTCAGGGACAGATACGCAGTATTTT
CDR3: CASSSGTDTQYF

J: TRBJ1-4
D: -
V: TRBV7-8
size: few
DNA: TGTGCCAGCAGCTCCCGCCAGGGTATTAATGAAAAACTGTTTTTT
CDR3: CASSSRQGINEKLFF

J: TRBJ2-4
D: TRBD2
V: TRBV6-1
size: -
DNA: TGTGCCAGCAGTGAACTCGGACTAGCGGTTCTAGCCAAAAACATTCAGTACTTC
CDR3: CASSELGLAVLAKNIQYF

J: TRBJ1-2
D: TRBD1
V: TRBV9
size: -
DNA: TGTGCCAGCAGCCCGGGGACAGGGGGTCTTCCTAACTATGGCTACACCTTC
CDR3: CASSPGTGGLPNYGYTF

J: TRBJ2-1
D: TRBD2
V: TRBV18
size: -
DNA: TGTGCCAGCTCACCACGGACTAGCGGCGCCTACAATGAGCAGTTCTTC
CDR3: CASSPRTSGAYNEQFF

J: TRBJ2-1
D: TRBD2
V: TRBV10-3
size: -
DNA: TGTGCCATCAAGCAGACTAGCGGAGGCGACGAGCAGTTCTTC
CDR3: CAIKQTSGGDEQFF